This TCR beta chain was recorded in a study of regulatory T cells in long-lasting Graves disease. V trimming: 8 bases; J trimming: 4 bases; junction bases outside the gene matches: 14. There are 18 residues in the CDR3. Germline CDR1 and CDR2: KGHSH and LQKENI. Regarding time point: newly diagnosed GD, antithyroid drugs for less than 3 months. Extracted RNA from PBMCs served as the source of the TCR library. Arm-PCR of CDR3 regions with iRepertoire HTBI primers generated TCR beta libraries. In TCRdb, the multiplex PCR reads were re-called with MiXCR into one record per CDR3 protein. The profile shows 620,000 or so distinct CDR3 sequences, 15% to 20% of them singletons. These data are also associated with another study on T cells in Graves' hyperthyroidism and ophthalmopathy. That work states: An absence of ophthalmopathy progression within 18 months meant stable Graves' hyperthyroidism. First-round RT-PCR targeting the TCR CDR3 was performed with the HTBI primer set.

This material consisted of peripheral blood mononuclear cells (PBMCs), taken at new diagnosis, from a patient treated with antithyroid drugs. The source is a woman aged 30 to 39 with Graves disease. The rearrangement joins TRBV18 to TRBJ1-4; 12 nucleotides match TRBD1. CDR3 residues: CASKPGTGGIGGNEKLFF. The CDR3 region has the DNA TGTGCCAGCAAACCCGGGACAGGGGGCATCGGGGGTAATGAAAAACTGTTTTTT.